This TCR beta chain is from a study of T cell repertoires in cytomegalovirus infection. Study overall: It was the public TCR beta signatures that indicated both CMV infection and matching HLA type.

From the reads, TCRdb called clonotypes with MiXCR, one entry per CDR3 protein. The data show under 850,000 distinct CDR3 sequences, 35% seen once. Trimming took off 4 bases at V and 6 bases at J, with 9 bases between the two ends. Looked up from germline, CDR1 is GTSNPN and CDR2 is SVGIG (reference sequence). This CDR3 region has 11 residues. This clonotype was obtained from a human donor in good health (CMV status not recorded). Some clones in this sample may be carry-over from other donors' samples. Sequences were obtained from PBMCs. This chain links TRBV30 with TRBJ1-1; D ambiguous. The CDR3 sequence is CAWTGRSEAFF. In DNA, the CDR3 is TGTGCCTGGACGGGGAGATCTGAAGCTTTCTTT.